This T cell receptor beta chain was captured by sequencing in a study of shared T cell receptors in the human thymus (dated by TCRdb to the early 2020s). Regarding the study in general: The study examined how the human thymus generates shared, self-reactive T-cell receptor alpha chains.

A note on this clone: Its antigen target is currently unknown. Per-nucleotide qualities are absent, and no much larger clonotype sits a single base away.

The trim is 5 bases for V and 4 bases for J, with a gap of 15 bases between the germline ends. The CDR3 holds 15 amino acids from the cysteine to the phenylalanine. The kept DNA is CDR3 alone, 45 bases in frame from the first base. CDR1 and CDR2 are read off the germline V gene as LGHNA and YSLEER. The library was produced with the immunoSEQ multiplex PCR assay. TCRdb limited this immuneACCESS table to in-frame rearrangements with V and J called. A share of clones is missing; checked studies link under half to unresolved V genes, and the rest is unexplained. The sample data list hundreds of thousands of clones, and around 87% of these were observed just once. The top ten clones comprise 0.0094% of the sample. A further study also used this sample, focusing on human thymus T cells. As the second study states: In Finland, the donors were immunologically healthy infants who were having open corrective cardiac surgery for congenital heart defects. Thymus tissue was obtained as surgical resects removed during corrective cardiac surgery. Both the thymic and the peripheral blood repertoires appeared to show biased V and J gene segment usage. According to the related research, thymic TCR repertoires were highly overlapping among unrelated individuals. TCR alpha and beta repertoires from about 8 infant thymus samples and four related peripheral blood samples were characterized in the study. Donor ages ranging from about 6 to 250 days were recorded, and several male and a couple of female infants were included in the cohort. Thymocytes were mechanically released from the tissue and were stored as pellets of roughly 9.5-30 million cells at -70 degrees C. A QIAsymphony instrument was used to extract genomic DNA from the frozen cell pellets. TCRB and TCRAD loci were amplified from a standardized quantity of quality-controlled genomic DNA using the immunoSEQ multiplex PCR assay. The amplicons spanned the V(D)J region and were long enough to cover the CDR3 and allow V and J genes to be identified. The commercial immunoSEQ service was used to sequence amplicons on an Illumina platform. Primer bias and sequencing errors were corrected as previously described, and TCRAD and TCRB were defined on the basis of the IMGT database. Repertoires were analysed with immunoSEQ Analyzer 3.0 and VDJTools, covering basic statistics, V/J segment usage, diversity estimates, rarefaction and pairwise overlap. Diversity was estimated with Chao1, ChaoE, Efron-Thisted, Shannon and inverse Simpson indices, and also on datasets down-sampled to the smallest sample. Repertoire overlap used strict matching of CDR3 nucleotide sequence, V gene and J gene, with Jaccard-based multidimensional scaling clustering. On average, thymus samples gave around 880,000 unique TCRB clonotypes, whereas blood samples gave about 92,000.

This TCR derives from a boy under three years old with a congenital heart defect. Donor details come from another sample of the same person, matched by shared clones. This sequence uses TRBV4-3 and TRBJ2-1; D gene: possibly TRBD2, on 6 matching bases. Sequencing was carried out using thymocytes. The sequenced DNA is TGCGCCAGCAGCTCCCAAGAACGGGGGTACAATGAGCAGTTCTTC. This translates into CASSSQERGYNEQFF.